These T cell receptor beta chains were read from a single sample in a study of T-cell reconstitution after alpha-beta-depleted transplantation in children. TCRdb itself ran the PCR reads through MiXCR, one entry per CDR3 protein. The table records approximately 100,000 distinct CDR3 sequences, 10% to 15% of them present only once. The sample here was PBMCs from the stem cell graft donor, taken from the stem cell graft. The receptors here all came from a human donor who donated a stem cell graft to a child with inherited bone marrow failure. Each CDR3 is given with its conserved first and last residue. The D gene is left open where the match is weak. Size values are once, few and many counts, or a class for expanded clones, and some rows have none.

15	TRBV27	many	TRBJ1-2	-	TGTGCCAGCAGCTCGCTGACCAGGGGTCTGGATGGCTACACCTTC	CASSSLTRGLDGYTF
12	TRBV25-1	-	TRBJ1-5	-	TGTGCCAGCAGTGAAGCGACGAGGCCCCAGCATTTT	CASSEATRPQHF
13	TRBV7-2	many	TRBJ1-1	-	TGTGCCAGCAGCTTACATATGAACACTGAAGCTTTCTTT	CASSLHMNTEAFF
16	TRBV29-1	many	TRBJ2-7	TRBD2	TGCAGCGTTGTGGCTAGCGGGAGGGCGGGACTTTACGAGCAGTACTTC	CSVVASGRAGLYEQYF
16	TRBV7-2	many	TRBJ2-6	-	TGTGCCAGCAGCGTCGGACAGCCCTCTGGGGCCAACGTCCTGACTTTC	CASSVGQPSGANVLTF
14	TRBV5-1	many	TRBJ2-1	TRBD2	TGCGCCAGCAGCTCGACTAGCGCCAACAATGAGCAGTTCTTC	CASSSTSANNEQFF
12	TRBV28	many	TRBJ1-1	-	TGTGCCAGCAGTTTATCCAGGGAAAAGGCTTTCTTT	CASSLSREKAFF
12	TRBV29-1	many	TRBJ2-5	-	TGCAGCGTTGAAGGGCCCCAAGAGACCCAGTACTTC	CSVEGPQETQYF
15	TRBV12-3/TRBV12-4	many	TRBJ2-1	TRBD2	TGTGCCAGCAGTTCAATAGCGGGGGGGCGCGATGAGCAGTTCTTC	CASSSIAGGRDEQFF
16	TRBV7-2	-	TRBJ1-1	-	TGTGCCAGCAGCTTAGAGGCGGGAGGGAGCTATAGGGAAGCTTTCTTT	CASSLEAGGSYREAFF
14	TRBV11-2	few	TRBJ2-7	TRBD1	TGTGCCAGCAGCTCCCCGACAGGGCCCTACGAGCAGTACTTC	CASSSPTGPYEQYF
16	TRBV7-9	-	TRBJ2-7	TRBD1	TGTGCCAGCAGCTCAGAACCTAGGACAGGTGGTTACGAGCAGTACTTC	CASSSEPRTGGYEQYF
15	TRBV7-9	many	TRBJ1-6	-	TGTGCCAGCAGTCATGGGACTCTGCGCGATTCACCCCTCCACTTT	CASSHGTLRDSPLHF
18	TRBV11-3	many	TRBJ2-1	TRBD1	TGTGCCAGCAGCTTAAACAGGGGGCTGGCAAAATACTACAATGAGCAGTTCTTC	CASSLNRGLAKYYNEQFF